This is a list of T cell receptor beta chains from one sample in a study of cytomegalovirus exposure and HLA in healthy donors. Generated by immunoSEQ multiplex PCR, the TCRdb table keeps only in-frame clones and is missing some. The data contain some 98,000 clones, roughly two thirds of them singletons. Material for sequencing was PBMCs. The receptors come from a man aged 50 to 60 in good health and CMV-seronegative. CDR3s include the opening cysteine and the closing phenylalanine or tryptophan. The D gene is left open where the match is weak. Some rows have no size entry. The others give once, few or many, or a class for an expanded clone.

J gene: TRBJ2-7; D gene: -; V gene: TRBV2; clone size: -; CDR3 DNA: TGTGCCAGCAACTCACGGACAGCCTCCTACGAGCAGTACTTC; CDR3 protein: CASNSRTASYEQYF
J gene: TRBJ1-3; D gene: TRBD1; V gene: TRBV10-3; clone size: few; CDR3 DNA: TGTGCCATCACGGACAGGAGCTCTGGAAACACCATATATTTT; CDR3 protein: CAITDRSSGNTIYF
J gene: TRBJ1-1; D gene: TRBD1; V gene: TRBV2; clone size: -; CDR3 DNA: TGTGCCAGCAGTCCCGGACAGGGCGGTTTGACTGAAGCTTTCTTT; CDR3 protein: CASSPGQGGLTEAFF
J gene: TRBJ2-1; D gene: TRBD1; V gene: TRBV28; clone size: few; CDR3 DNA: TGTGCCGGATCAGGGGGCTACAATGAGCAGTTCTTC; CDR3 protein: CAGSGGYNEQFF
J gene: TRBJ2-2; D gene: TRBD2; V gene: TRBV2; clone size: -; CDR3 DNA: TGTGCCAGCAGAGCGGGACTAGCGGGAGGGTCGGGCGGGGAGCTGTTTTTT; CDR3 protein: CASRAGLAGGSGGELFF
J gene: TRBJ2-2; D gene: TRBD2; V gene: TRBV9; clone size: -; CDR3 DNA: TGTGCCAGCAGCGTAGATTCCCTTAAGAGCGGGGGTAACACCGGGGAGCTGTTTTTT; CDR3 protein: CASSVDSLKSGGNTGELFF
J gene: TRBJ1-2; D gene: -; V gene: TRBV5-1; clone size: -; CDR3 DNA: TGCGCCAGCAGCTTACAGGGATCGTTCGACTATGGCTACACCTTC; CDR3 protein: CASSLQGSFDYGYTF
J gene: TRBJ2-3; D gene: TRBD2; V gene: TRBV10-3; clone size: few; CDR3 DNA: TGTGCCATCAGGCCGGGACTAGCGGGGGAAGGAGGCACAGATACGCAGTATTTT; CDR3 protein: CAIRPGLAGEGGTDTQYF
J gene: TRBJ1-5; D gene: -; V gene: TRBV7-6; clone size: few; CDR3 DNA: TGTGCCAGCAGCTCATACTCGGGGCAGCCCCAGCATTTT; CDR3 protein: CASSSYSGQPQHF
J gene: TRBJ2-3; D gene: TRBD2; V gene: TRBV6-6; clone size: -; CDR3 DNA: TGTGCCAGCAGTTACTCAGCAGCGGGGGGGGCAGATACGCAGTATTTT; CDR3 protein: CASSYSAAGGADTQYF
J gene: TRBJ2-7; D gene: TRBD1; V gene: TRBV7-9; clone size: -; CDR3 DNA: TGTTCCAGCAGCGGTTTTCGACAGGGGTCCTACGAGCAGTACTTC; CDR3 protein: CSSSGFRQGSYEQYF
J gene: TRBJ1-1; D gene: TRBD1; V gene: TRBV7-6; clone size: once; CDR3 DNA: TGTGCCAGCAGCCCAAGGACAGGGGTCGGCACTGAAGCTTTCTTT; CDR3 protein: CASSPRTGVGTEAFF
J gene: TRBJ2-7; D gene: -; V gene: TRBV7-6; clone size: -; CDR3 DNA: TGTGCCAGCAGCTTACGGTTGGGGGGAAACTACGAGCAGTACTTC; CDR3 protein: CASSLRLGGNYEQYF
J gene: TRBJ2-7; D gene: -; V gene: TRBV7-9; clone size: -; CDR3 DNA: TGTGCCAGCAGAAATACCTACGAGCAGTACTTC; CDR3 protein: CASRNTYEQYF
J gene: TRBJ2-1; D gene: TRBD1; V gene: TRBV7-8; clone size: few; CDR3 DNA: TGTGCCAGCAGACGCAGCGACAGGGGCAATGAGCAGTTCTTC; CDR3 protein: CASRRSDRGNEQFF
J gene: TRBJ2-7; D gene: -; V gene: TRBV2; clone size: -; CDR3 DNA: TGTGCCAGCAGCAGCGCGAGCTCCTACGAGCAGTACTTC; CDR3 protein: CASSSASSYEQYF